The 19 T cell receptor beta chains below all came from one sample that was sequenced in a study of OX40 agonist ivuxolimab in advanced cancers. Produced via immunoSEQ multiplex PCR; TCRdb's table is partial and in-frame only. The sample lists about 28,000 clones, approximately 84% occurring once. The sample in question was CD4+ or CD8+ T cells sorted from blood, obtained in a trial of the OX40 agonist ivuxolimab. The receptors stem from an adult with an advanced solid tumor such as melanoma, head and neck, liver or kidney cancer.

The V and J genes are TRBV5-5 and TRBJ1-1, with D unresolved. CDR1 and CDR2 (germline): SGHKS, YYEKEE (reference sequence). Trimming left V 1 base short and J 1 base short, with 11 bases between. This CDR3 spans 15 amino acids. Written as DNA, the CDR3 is TGTGCCAGCAGCTTGTGGAGGTATCAGAACACTGAAGCTTTCTTT. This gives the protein CASSLWRYQNTEAFF.

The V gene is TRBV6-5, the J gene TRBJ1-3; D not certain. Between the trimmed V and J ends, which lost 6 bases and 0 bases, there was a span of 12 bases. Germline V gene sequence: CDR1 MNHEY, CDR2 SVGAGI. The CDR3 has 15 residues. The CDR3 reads CASRENDNSGNTIYF. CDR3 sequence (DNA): TGTGCCAGCAGGGAAAATGACAACTCTGGAAACACCATATATTTT.

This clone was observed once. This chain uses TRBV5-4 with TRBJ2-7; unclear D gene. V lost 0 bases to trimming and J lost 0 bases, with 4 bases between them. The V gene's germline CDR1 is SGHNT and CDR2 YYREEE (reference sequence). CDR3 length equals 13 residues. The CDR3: CASSLEGSYEQYF. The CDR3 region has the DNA TGTGCCAGCAGCTTGGAGGGCTCCTACGAGCAGTACTTC. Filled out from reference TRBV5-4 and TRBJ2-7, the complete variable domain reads ETGVTQSPTHLIKTRGQQVTLRCSSQSGHNTVSWYQQALGQGPQFIFQYYREEENGRGNFPPRFSGLQFPNYSSELNVNALELDDSALYLCASSLEGSYEQYFGPGTRLTVT.

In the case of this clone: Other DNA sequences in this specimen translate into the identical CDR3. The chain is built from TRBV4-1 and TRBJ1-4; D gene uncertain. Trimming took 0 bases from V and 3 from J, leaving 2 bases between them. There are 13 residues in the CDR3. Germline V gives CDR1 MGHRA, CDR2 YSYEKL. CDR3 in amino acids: CASSQDPNEKLFF. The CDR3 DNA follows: TGCGCCAGCAGCCAAGACCCTAATGAAAAACTGTTTTTT.

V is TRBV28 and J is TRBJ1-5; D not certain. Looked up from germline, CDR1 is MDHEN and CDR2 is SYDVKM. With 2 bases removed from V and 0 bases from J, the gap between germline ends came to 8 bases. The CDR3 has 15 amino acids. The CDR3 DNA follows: TGTGCCAGCAGTTTAGCAGGAGATAGCAATCAGCCCCAGCATTTT. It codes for CASSLAGDSNQPQHF.

CDR3 nucleotides: TGTGCCATCAGTGATTATCGACAGGGGGCGGGTACTGAAGCTTTCTTT. Translated, it gives CAISDYRQGAGTEAFF. The chain uses TRBV10-3 and TRBJ1-1; TRBD1 matches 10 bases. V lost 3 bases and J lost 5; bases outside the gene matches: 9. Germline V gene lookup returns CDR1 ENHRY and CDR2 SYGVKD. The CDR3 is 16 amino acids.

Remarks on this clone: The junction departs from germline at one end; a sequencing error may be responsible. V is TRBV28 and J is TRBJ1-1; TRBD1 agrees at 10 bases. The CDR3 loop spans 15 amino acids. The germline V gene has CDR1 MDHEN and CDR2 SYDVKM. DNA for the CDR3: TGTGCCAGCAGTCAGGGACAGGGGATGAACGCTGAAGCTTTCTTT. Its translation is CASSQGQGMNAEAFF.

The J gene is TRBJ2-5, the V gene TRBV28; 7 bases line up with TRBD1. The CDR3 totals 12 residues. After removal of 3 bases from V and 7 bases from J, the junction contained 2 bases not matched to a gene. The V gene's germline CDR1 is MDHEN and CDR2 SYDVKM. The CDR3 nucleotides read TGTGCCAGCAGTTTCCCAGGGGGGACCCAGTACTTC. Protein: CASSFPGGTQYF.

The CDR3 bases are TGTGCCAGCAGCTCTCCGGTCTCCGTCGGGACCGGGGAGCTGTTTTTT. Encoded protein: CASSSPVSVGTGELFF. The chain links TRBV9 to TRBJ2-2; D is unclear. Per germline, CDR1 SGDLS and CDR2 YYNGEE. This CDR3 contains 16 residues. Trimming cost V 4 bases and J 5 bases, with 18 bases left between them. Full variable domain (rest looked up from reference TRBV9 and TRBJ2-2): DSGVTQTPKHLITATGQRVTLRCSPRSGDLSVYWYQQSLDQGLQFLIQYYNGEERAKGNILERFSAQQFPDLHSELNLSSLELGDSALYFCASSSPVSVGTGELFFGEGSRLTVL.

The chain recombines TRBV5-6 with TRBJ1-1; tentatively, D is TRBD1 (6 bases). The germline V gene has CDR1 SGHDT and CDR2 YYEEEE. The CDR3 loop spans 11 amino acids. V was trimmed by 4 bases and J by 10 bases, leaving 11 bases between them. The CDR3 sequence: CASSGDTAAFF. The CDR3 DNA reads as TGTGCCAGCAGCGGGGACACCGCAGCTTTCTTT.

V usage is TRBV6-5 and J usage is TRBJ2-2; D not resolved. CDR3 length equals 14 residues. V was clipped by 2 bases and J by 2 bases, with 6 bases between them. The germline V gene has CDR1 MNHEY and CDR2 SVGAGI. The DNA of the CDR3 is TGTGCCAGCAGTTACCCGGATAACACCGGGGAGCTGTTTTTT. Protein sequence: CASSYPDNTGELFF.

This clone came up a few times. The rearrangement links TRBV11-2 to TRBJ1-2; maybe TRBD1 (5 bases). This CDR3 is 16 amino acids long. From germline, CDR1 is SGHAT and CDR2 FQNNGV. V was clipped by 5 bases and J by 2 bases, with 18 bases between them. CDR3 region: CASSLRPFRDNYGYTF. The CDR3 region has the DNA TGTGCCAGCAGCCTACGTCCATTCCGGGACAACTATGGCTACACCTTC.

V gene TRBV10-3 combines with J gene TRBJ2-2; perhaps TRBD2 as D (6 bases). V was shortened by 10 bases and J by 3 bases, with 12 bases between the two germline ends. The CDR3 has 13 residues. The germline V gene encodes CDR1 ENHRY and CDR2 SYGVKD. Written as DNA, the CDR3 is TGTGCCACCGGGGGTCTGGACACCGGGGAGCTGTTTTTT. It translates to CATGGLDTGELFF.

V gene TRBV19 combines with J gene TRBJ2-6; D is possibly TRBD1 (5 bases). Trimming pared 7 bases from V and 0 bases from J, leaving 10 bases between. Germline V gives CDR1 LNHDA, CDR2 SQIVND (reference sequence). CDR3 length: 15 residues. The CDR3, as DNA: TGTGCCAGTAACGGACACGTCTCTGGGGCCAACGTCCTGACTTTC. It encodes CASNGHVSGANVLTF.

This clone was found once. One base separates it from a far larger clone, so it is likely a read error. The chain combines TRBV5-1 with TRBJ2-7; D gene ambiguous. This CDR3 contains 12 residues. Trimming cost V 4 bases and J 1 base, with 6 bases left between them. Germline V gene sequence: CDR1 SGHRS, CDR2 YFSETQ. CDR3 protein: CASSTVSYEQYF. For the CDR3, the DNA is TGCGCCAGCAGCACCGTATCCTACGAGCAGTACTTC.

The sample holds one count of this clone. CDR3 region: CASSLGASTHYEQYF. CDR3 sequence (DNA): TGCGCCAGCAGCTTAGGAGCTAGTACACACTACGAGCAGTACTTC. The chain uses TRBV5-1 and TRBJ2-7; D is uncertain. V dropped 2 bases and J dropped 3 bases, with 15 bases sitting between them. Germline V gene lookup returns CDR1 SGHRS and CDR2 YFSETQ. This CDR3 is 15 amino acids long.

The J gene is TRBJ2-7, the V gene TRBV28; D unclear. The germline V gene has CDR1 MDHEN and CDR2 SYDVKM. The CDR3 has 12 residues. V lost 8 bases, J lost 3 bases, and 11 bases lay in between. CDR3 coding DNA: TGTGCCAGCGGCTTTGGGGTCTACGAGCAGTACTTC. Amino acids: CASGFGVYEQYF.

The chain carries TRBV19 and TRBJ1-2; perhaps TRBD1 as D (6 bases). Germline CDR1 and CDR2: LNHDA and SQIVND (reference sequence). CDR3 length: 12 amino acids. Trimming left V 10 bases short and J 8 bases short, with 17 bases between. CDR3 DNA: TGTGCCACCCAAGGGGGAAGAGGCGGCTACACCTTC. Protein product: CATQGGRGGYTF.

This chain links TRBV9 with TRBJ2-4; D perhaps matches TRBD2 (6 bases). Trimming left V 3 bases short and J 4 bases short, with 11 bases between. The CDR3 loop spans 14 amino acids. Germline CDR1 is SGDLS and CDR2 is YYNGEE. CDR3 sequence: CASSDNSGKNIQYF. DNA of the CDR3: TGTGCCAGCAGCGACAATAGCGGAAAAAACATTCAGTACTTC.